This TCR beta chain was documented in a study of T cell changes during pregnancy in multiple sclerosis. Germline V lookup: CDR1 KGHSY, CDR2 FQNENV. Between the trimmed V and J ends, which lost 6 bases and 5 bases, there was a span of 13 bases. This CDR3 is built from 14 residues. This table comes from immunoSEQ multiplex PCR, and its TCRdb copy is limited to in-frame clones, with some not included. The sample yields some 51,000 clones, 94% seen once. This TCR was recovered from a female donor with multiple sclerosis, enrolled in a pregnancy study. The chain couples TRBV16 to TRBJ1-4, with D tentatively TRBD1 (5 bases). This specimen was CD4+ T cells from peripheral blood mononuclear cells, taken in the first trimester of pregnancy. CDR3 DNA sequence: TGTGCCAGCAGTCCGACAGTAGAAAATGAAAAACTGTTTTTT. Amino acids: CASSPTVENEKLFF.